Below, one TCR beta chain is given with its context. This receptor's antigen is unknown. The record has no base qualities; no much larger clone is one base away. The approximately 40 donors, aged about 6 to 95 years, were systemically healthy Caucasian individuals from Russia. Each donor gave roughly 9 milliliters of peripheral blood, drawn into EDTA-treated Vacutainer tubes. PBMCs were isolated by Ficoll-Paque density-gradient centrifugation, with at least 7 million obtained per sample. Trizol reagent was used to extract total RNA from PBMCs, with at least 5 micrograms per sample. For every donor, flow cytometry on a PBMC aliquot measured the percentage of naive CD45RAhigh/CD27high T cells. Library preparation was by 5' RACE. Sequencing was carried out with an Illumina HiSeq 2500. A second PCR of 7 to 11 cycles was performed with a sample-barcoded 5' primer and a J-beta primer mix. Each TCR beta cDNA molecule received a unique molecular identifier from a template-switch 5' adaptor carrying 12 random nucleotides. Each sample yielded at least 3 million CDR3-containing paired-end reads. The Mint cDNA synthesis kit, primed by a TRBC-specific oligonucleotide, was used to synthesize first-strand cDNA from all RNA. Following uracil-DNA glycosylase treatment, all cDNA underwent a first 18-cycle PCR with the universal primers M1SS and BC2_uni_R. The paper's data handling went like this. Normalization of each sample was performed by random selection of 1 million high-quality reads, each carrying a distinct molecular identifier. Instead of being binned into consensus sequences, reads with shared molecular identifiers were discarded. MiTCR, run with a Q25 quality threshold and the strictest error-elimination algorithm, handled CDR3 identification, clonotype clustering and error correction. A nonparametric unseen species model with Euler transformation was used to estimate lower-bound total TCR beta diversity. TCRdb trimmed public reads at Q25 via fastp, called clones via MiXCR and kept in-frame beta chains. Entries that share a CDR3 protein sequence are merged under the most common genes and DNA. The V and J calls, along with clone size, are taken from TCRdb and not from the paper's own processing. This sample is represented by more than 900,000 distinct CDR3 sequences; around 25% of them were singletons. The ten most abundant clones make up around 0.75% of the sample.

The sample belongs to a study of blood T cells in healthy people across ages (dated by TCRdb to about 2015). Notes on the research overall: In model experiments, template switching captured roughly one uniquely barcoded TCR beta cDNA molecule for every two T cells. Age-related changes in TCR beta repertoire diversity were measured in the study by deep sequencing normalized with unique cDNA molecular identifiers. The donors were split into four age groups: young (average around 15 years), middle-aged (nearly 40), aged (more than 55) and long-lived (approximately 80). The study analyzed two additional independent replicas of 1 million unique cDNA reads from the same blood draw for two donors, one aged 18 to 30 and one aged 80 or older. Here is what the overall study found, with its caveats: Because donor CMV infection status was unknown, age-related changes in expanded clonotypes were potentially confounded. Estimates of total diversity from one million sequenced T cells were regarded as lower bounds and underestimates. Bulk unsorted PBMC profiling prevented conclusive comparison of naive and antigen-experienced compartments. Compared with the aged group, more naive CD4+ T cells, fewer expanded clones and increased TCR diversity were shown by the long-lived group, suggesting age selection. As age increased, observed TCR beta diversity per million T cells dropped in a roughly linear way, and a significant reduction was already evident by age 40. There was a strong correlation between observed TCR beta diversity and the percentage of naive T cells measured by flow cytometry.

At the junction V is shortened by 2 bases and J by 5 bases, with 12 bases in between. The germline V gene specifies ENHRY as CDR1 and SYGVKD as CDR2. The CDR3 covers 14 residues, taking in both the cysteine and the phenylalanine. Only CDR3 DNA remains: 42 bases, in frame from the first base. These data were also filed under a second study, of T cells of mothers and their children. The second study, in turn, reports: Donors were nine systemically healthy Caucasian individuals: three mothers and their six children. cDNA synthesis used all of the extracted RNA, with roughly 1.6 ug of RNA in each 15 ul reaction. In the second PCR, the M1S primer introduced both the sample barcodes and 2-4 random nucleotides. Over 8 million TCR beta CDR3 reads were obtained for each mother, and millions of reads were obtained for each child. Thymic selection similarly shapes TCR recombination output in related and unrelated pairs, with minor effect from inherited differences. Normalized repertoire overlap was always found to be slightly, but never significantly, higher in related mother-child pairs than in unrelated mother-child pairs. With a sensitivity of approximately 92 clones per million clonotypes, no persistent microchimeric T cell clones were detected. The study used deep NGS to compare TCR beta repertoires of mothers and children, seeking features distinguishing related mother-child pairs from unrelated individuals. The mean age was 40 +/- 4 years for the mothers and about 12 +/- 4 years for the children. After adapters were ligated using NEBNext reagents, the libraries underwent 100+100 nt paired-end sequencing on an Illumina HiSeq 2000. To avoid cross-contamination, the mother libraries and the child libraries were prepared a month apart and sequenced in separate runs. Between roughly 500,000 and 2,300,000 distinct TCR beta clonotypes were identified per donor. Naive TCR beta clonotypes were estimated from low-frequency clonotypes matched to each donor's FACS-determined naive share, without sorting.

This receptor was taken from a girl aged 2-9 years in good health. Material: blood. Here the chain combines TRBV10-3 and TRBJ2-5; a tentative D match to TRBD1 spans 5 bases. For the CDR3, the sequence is CAISEVDSEETQYF. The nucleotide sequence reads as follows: TGTGCCATCAGTGAGGTTGACAGTGAGGAGACCCAGTACTTC.